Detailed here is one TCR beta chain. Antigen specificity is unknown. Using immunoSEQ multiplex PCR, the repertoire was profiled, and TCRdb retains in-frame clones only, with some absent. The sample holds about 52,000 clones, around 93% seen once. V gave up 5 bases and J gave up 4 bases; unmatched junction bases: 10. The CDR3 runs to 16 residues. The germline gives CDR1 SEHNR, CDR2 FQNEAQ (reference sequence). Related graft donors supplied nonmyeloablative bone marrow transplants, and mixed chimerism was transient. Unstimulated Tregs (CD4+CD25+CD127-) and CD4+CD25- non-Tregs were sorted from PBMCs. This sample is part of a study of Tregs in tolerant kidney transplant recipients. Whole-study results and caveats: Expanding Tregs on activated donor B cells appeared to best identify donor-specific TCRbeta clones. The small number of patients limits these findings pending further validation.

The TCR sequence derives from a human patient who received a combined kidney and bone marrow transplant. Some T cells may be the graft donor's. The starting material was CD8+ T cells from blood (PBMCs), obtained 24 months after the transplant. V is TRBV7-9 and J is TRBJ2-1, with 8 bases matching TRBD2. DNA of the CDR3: TGTGCCAGCAGCCCCGTCTCGGCGGGAGGATACAATGAGCAGTTCTTC. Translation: CASSPVSAGGYNEQFF.